The rows below give T cell receptor beta chains drawn from one sample of a study of PD-L1 blockade in urothelial cancer. Method: immunoSEQ multiplex PCR; TCRdb's copy keeps in-frame clones and lacks some. In the table there are roughly 52,000 clones, about four fifths of which are singletons. This material consisted of PBMCs, taken around atezolizumab (anti-PD-L1) treatment. The receptors derive from a man aged 50 or older with urothelial cancer. CDR3s include the opening cysteine and the closing phenylalanine or tryptophan. A D gene is named only where the DNA matches it firmly. Some rows have no size entry. The others give once, few or many, or a class for an expanded clone.

-,-,TRBV5-1,TRBJ1-1,TGCGCCAGCAGCTTCCGGGGCACTGAAGCTTTCTTT,CASSFRGTEAFF
-,TRBD1,TRBV9,TRBJ2-7,TGTGCCAGTGAGCGAGGGACAGGGGGCTACGAGCAGTACTTC,CASERGTGGYEQYF
-,TRBD2,TRBV7-6,TRBJ2-3,TGTGCCAGCAGCGAGTTCGGGACTATTAGAAATACGCAGTATTTT,CASSEFGTIRNTQYF
-,TRBD2,TRBV27,TRBJ2-2,TGTGCCAGCAGTTTAAGTCCGGGAGGTGCGAACACCGGGGAGCTGTTTTTT,CASSLSPGGANTGELFF
-,-,TRBV5-1,TRBJ2-5,TGCGCCAGCAGCTGGCGGGGGCCCCAAGAGACCCAGTACTTC,CASSWRGPQETQYF
-,TRBD2,TRBV4-1,TRBJ2-1,TGCGCCAGCAGCCGATGGGTGGCGAGCGGGAGATCCTACAATGAGCAGTTCTTC,CASSRWVASGRSYNEQFF
-,TRBD2,TRBV19,TRBJ2-3,TGTGCCAGTAGTATCCCACGCCTACTAGCGGGAAGGACAGATACGCAGTATTTT,CASSIPRLLAGRTDTQYF
-,-,TRBV5-4,TRBJ2-7,TGTGCCAGCAGCTTGGCTGGCTCTCCAACCTACGAGCAGTACTTC,CASSLAGSPTYEQYF
-,TRBD1,TRBV19,TRBJ2-7,TGTGCCAGTAGCTTGGGACAGGGTTTGTTCTACGAGCAGTACTTC,CASSLGQGLFYEQYF
-,TRBD1,TRBV27,TRBJ2-7,TGTGCCAGCAGTGACTTGGACAGGGGGCCCTACGAGCAGTACTTC,CASSDLDRGPYEQYF
-,-,TRBV27,TRBJ2-1,TGTGCCAGCGGACGCCTGGGACTTACTATGGATAAAGACAATGAGCAGTTCTTC,CASGRLGLTMDKDNEQFF
-,-,TRBV19,TRBJ2-5,TGTGCCAGTGGCCTCGGGGGAGAGACCCAGTACTTC,CASGLGGETQYF
-,-,TRBV6-5,TRBJ1-1,TGTGCCAGCAGTTACCAGGGTAACACTGAAGCTTTCTTT,CASSYQGNTEAFF
-,-,TRBV11-1,TRBJ2-2,TGTGCCAGCAGCTTAGATCGGGTAAAATCGAACACCGGGGAGCTGTTTTTT,CASSLDRVKSNTGELFF
-,-,TRBV13,TRBJ2-1,TGTGCCAGCAGTGCTACCAAGGGACACCTGCAAGGCGAGCAGTTCTTC,CASSATKGHLQGEQFF
-,-,TRBV7-2,TRBJ1-4,TGTGCCAGCAGCTTAGAATGGGGGGGCGCTAGCGAAAAACTGTTTTTT,CASSLEWGGASEKLFF
-,TRBD2,TRBV5-1,TRBJ2-2,TGCGCCAGCAGCGCTCCGGGACTAGCGGGAGGGCCCGGGGAGCTGTTTTTT,CASSAPGLAGGPGELFF
-,TRBD1,TRBV27,TRBJ2-6,TGTGCCAGCAGGCGGGGACAGGGGGCTTTATCGGGTGGGGCCAACGTCCTGACTTTC,CASRRGQGALSGGANVLTF
-,-,TRBV5-4,TRBJ2-5,TGTGCCAGCAGCTTGCCTACGGAGGGGCCCGAGACCCAGTACTTC,CASSLPTEGPETQYF
-,-,TRBV5-4,TRBJ1-2,TGTGCCAGCAGCTTGGATTCTACCTATGGCTACACCTTC,CASSLDSTYGYTF
-,TRBD1,TRBV28,TRBJ2-7,TGTGCCAGCAGGACAGGGGGAGGCTACGAGCAGTACTTC,CASRTGGGYEQYF
-,TRBD2,TRBV27,TRBJ2-3,TGTGCCAGCAGCCCACCGGGACTAGCGGGGAACACAGATACGCAGTATTTT,CASSPPGLAGNTDTQYF
-,TRBD2,TRBV7-9,TRBJ2-7,TGTGCCAGCAGCTTGCGGGAGTACGAGCAGTACTTC,CASSLREYEQYF
-,TRBD1,TRBV11-2,TRBJ1-3,TGTGCCAGCAGCCGGGACAGGGCTGGAGGAAACACCATATATTTT,CASSRDRAGGNTIYF
-,-,TRBV5-4,TRBJ1-1,TGTGCCAGCAGCTTGGGGACACCTGAAGCTTTCTTT,CASSLGTPEAFF
-,TRBD2,TRBV9,TRBJ2-3,TGTGCCAGCGGGGATTCGACTAGCGGCGAGACAGATACGCAGTATTTT,CASGDSTSGETDTQYF
few,TRBD2,TRBV7-6,TRBJ2-1,TGTGCCAGCAGCCCGGGACTAGCGGGGAGCTCCTACAATGAGCAGTTCTTC,CASSPGLAGSSYNEQFF
-,TRBD1,TRBV5-6,TRBJ1-5,TGTGCCAGCAGCTTGCGCAGGACAGGGATCAGACCCAATCAGCCCCAGCATTTT,CASSLRRTGIRPNQPQHF
few,TRBD1,TRBV5-1,TRBJ2-5,TGCGCCAGCAGCAGTACAGGGGGCTCAGTAAAAGAGACCCAGTACTTC,CASSSTGGSVKETQYF
-,TRBD2,TRBV14,TRBJ2-3,TGTGCCAGCAGCCCAATGAGCGGGAGGGCGGCAAATACGCAGTATTTT,CASSPMSGRAANTQYF
-,TRBD2,TRBV15,TRBJ2-3,TGTGCCACCAGCAGACGGGAGGGGGGGCCGAAAGATACGCAGTATTTT,CATSRREGGPKDTQYF
-,TRBD2,TRBV19,TRBJ2-5,TGTGCCAGTAGTATGCTAGCGGGGGGCCAAGAGACCCAGTACTTC,CASSMLAGGQETQYF
-,TRBD1,TRBV28,TRBJ1-5,TGTGCCAGCACCTTGGGACAGATTAATCAGCCCCAGCATTTT,CASTLGQINQPQHF
-,-,TRBV2,TRBJ2-1,TGTGCCAGCAGTGAACGCCTAGCTCGTTCCGATGAGCAGTTCTTC,CASSERLARSDEQFF
few,TRBD2,TRBV5-1,TRBJ2-2,TGCGCCAGCAGCCCCTCTAGCGGGGGGTTCGGGGAGCTGTTTTTT,CASSPSSGGFGELFF
medium-sized,TRBD2,TRBV13,TRBJ2-7,TGTGCCAGCAGCGAAGAGCGGGAGGGCCGCGACGAGCAGTACTTC,CASSEEREGRDEQYF
once,-,TRBV27,TRBJ2-7,TGTGCCAGCAGTTCGCAGGACTACTACGAGCAGTACTTC,CASSSQDYYEQYF
-,-,TRBV5-1,TRBJ2-7,TGCGCCAGCAGCGCGCATGAGGTGGACTACGAGCAGTACTTC,CASSAHEVDYEQYF
-,-,TRBV13,TRBJ2-1,TGTGCCAGCAGCACCGGACAGTACAATGAGCAGTTCTTC,CASSTGQYNEQFF
-,TRBD2,TRBV19,TRBJ2-2,TGTGCCAGTAAGGGCACGGCTAGCGGGAGGGCCGACGCCGGGGAGCTGTTTTTT,CASKGTASGRADAGELFF
-,TRBD1,TRBV27,TRBJ2-7,TGTGCCAGCAGTTTGGACAGGGAGTACTTC,CASSLDREYF
-,-,TRBV10-3,TRBJ2-7,TGTGCCATCAGGGTCCAGGGTGGGCAGTACTTC,CAIRVQGGQYF
-,TRBD1,TRBV19,TRBJ2-3,TGTGCCAGTAGGCTCCAGGGACAGGCATCCACAGATACGCAGTATTTT,CASRLQGQASTDTQYF
-,-,TRBV7-9,TRBJ1-1,TGTGCCAGCAGCCTCGGACAAAAAGGCACTGAAGCTTTCTTT,CASSLGQKGTEAFF
-,TRBD2,TRBV7-3,TRBJ2-1,TGTGCCAGCAGCTTAAGCGGGGGGAACAATGAGCAGTTCTTC,CASSLSGGNNEQFF
-,TRBD2,TRBV6-1,TRBJ2-1,TGTGCCAGCAGTGAAGGACTAGCGGGCTACAATGAGCAGTTCTTC,CASSEGLAGYNEQFF
-,-,TRBV18,TRBJ2-1,TGTGCCAGCTCCACAGAATCCAATGAGCAGTTCTTC,CASSTESNEQFF
-,TRBD1,TRBV2,TRBJ2-5,TGTGCCAGCAACCGGGACAGACAAGAGACCCAGTACTTC,CASNRDRQETQYF
once,-,TRBV9,TRBJ1-1,TGTGCCAGCAGCGTAGAAGCACAGGGCAACACTGAAGCTTTCTTT,CASSVEAQGNTEAFF
-,-,TRBV27,TRBJ2-1,TGTGCCAGCAGTTCCAGGTACAATGAGCAGTTCTTC,CASSSRYNEQFF
once,TRBD2,TRBV28,TRBJ2-7,TGTGCCAGCAGCCGTGGGGGGGGATACGAGCAGTACTTC,CASSRGGGYEQYF
-,TRBD2,TRBV27,TRBJ2-3,TGTGCCAGCATTCCACCTTTAGCGGGACGCACAGATACGCAGTATTTT,CASIPPLAGRTDTQYF
-,TRBD1,TRBV7-2,TRBJ2-3,TGTGCCAGCAGCTCGATAGCGAGACAGGGGGCGCGAGATACGCAGTATTTT,CASSSIARQGARDTQYF
once,-,TRBV7-8,TRBJ1-1,TGTGCCAGCAGCTTAGCGTCCGGGATCAACACTGAAGCTTTCTTT,CASSLASGINTEAFF